Below, 27 T cell receptor beta chains from the same sample are listed, as sequenced in a study of T cell changes during pregnancy in multiple sclerosis. Here immunoSEQ multiplex PCR was the method, and the copy in TCRdb shows in-frame clones only, minus some. This table holds about 38,000 clones, 85% to 95% found once. The sequences come from CD4+ T cells from peripheral blood mononuclear cells, collected after pregnancy. The receptors were gathered from a female donor in good health, enrolled as a control in a pregnancy study.

The rearrangement links TRBV5-4 to TRBJ2-7, with TRBD1 matching 10 bases. CDR1 and CDR2 (germline): SGHNT, YYREEE (reference sequence). There are 14 residues in the CDR3. With V trimmed by 7 bases and J by 3 bases, 7 bases remained unmatched. The CDR3 reads CASGRTGGNYEQYF. The DNA for the CDR3 is TGTGCCAGCGGACGGACAGGGGGGAACTACGAGCAGTACTTC.

This sequence joins TRBV6-5 and TRBJ2-1; weak D call: TRBD2 (6 bases). The length of the CDR3 is 11 residues. With 0 bases removed from V and 15 bases from J, the gap between germline ends came to 9 bases. Germline CDR1 and CDR2: MNHEY and SVGAGI. CDR3 amino acids: CASSYSGLSFF. CDR3 bases: TGTGCCAGCAGTTACTCGGGACTTTCGTTCTTC.

This chain links TRBV19 with TRBJ2-2; maybe TRBD1 (6 bases). Deletions cut 5 bases from V and 6 bases from J, with 13 bases between. The length of the CDR3 is 14 residues. In germline, CDR1 is LNHDA, CDR2 SQIVND (reference sequence). CDR3 sequence reads: CASSQAGVPGELFF. The CDR3 coding sequence is TGTGCCAGTAGTCAGGCAGGGGTTCCCGGGGAGCTGTTTTTT.

V usage is TRBV6-5 and J usage is TRBJ2-5; tentative D call: TRBD1 (5 bases). CDR1 MNHEY and CDR2 SVGAGI come from the germline V gene. This CDR3 region has 13 residues. V lost 6 bases to trimming and J lost 7 bases, with 15 bases between them. The CDR3 region is CASRSHQGVTQYF. CDR3 nucleotide sequence: TGTGCCAGCAGATCTCATCAAGGGGTGACCCAGTACTTC.

V gene TRBV5-4 combines with J gene TRBJ2-5; 8 bases fit TRBD2. The trim removed 4 bases at V and 4 bases at J, leaving 3 bases unmatched. The CDR3 runs to 13 residues. The germline V gene encodes CDR1 SGHNT and CDR2 YYREEE (reference sequence). CDR3 sequence: CASSPGLAETQYF. In DNA, the CDR3 is TGTGCCAGCAGCCCAGGACTAGCAGAGACCCAGTACTTC.

V usage is TRBV2 and J usage is TRBJ2-7; 9 positions match TRBD1. V shed 4 bases, J shed 3 bases, and the junction held 10 bases outside the gene matches. The germline V gene has CDR1 SNHLY and CDR2 FYNNEI. CDR3 size: 16 residues. The CDR3 DNA follows: TGTGCCAGCAGTGGGAGAACTCCGGGACAGGGCTACGAGCAGTACTTC. The encoded protein is CASSGRTPGQGYEQYF.

The chain links TRBV7-2 to TRBJ1-1; TRBD1 matches 7 bases. This CDR3 has 14 amino acids. CDR1 and CDR2 (germline): SGHTA, FQGNSA. With 5 bases clipped from V and 5 bases from J, the junction kept 8 bases outside the gene matches. The CDR3 here is CASSPGMTGTEAFF. Here the CDR3 DNA reads TGTGCCAGCAGCCCAGGGATGACAGGGACTGAAGCTTTCTTT.

The V gene is TRBV30, the J gene TRBJ2-1; D gene ambiguous. Germline loops: CDR1 GTSNPN, CDR2 SVGIG (reference sequence). This CDR3 contains 11 residues. V gave up 4 bases and J gave up 7 bases, with 8 bases separating them. The CDR3 DNA follows: TGTGCCTGGACCTGGCGGAATGAGCAGTTCTTC. This encodes CAWTWRNEQFF.

The V gene is TRBV5-6, the J gene TRBJ2-2; D possibly corresponds to TRBD2 (5 bases). Germline lookup yields CDR1 SGHDT and CDR2 YYEEEE. There are 15 residues in the CDR3. V dropped 5 bases and J dropped 6 bases, with 17 bases sitting between them. In DNA, the CDR3 is TGTGCCAGCAGGAGGGCAGCCCTCGCGGCCGGGGAGCTGTTTTTT. This codes for CASRRAALAAGELFF.

Written as DNA, the CDR3 is TGTGCCACCAGCAGAGAAGGGGGACAGGGTGGCTATGGCTACACCTTC. This encodes CATSREGGQGGYGYTF. This chain links TRBV15 with TRBJ1-2, with 9 bases lining up with TRBD1. V gave up 0 bases and J gave up 4 bases; unmatched junction bases: 6. The CDR3 extends over 16 amino acids. The V gene's germline CDR1 is LNHNV and CDR2 YYDKDF (reference sequence).

The rearrangement links TRBV19 to TRBJ1-5, with 9 bases fitting TRBD1. CDR3 length: 17 residues. J was trimmed by 5 bases and V by 4 bases; bases with no gene match: 12. Per the germline V gene, CDR1 is LNHDA and CDR2 is SQIVND (reference sequence). As DNA, the CDR3 is TGTGCCAGTAGTACCACCCTCGGGACAGGGTCGGATCAGCCCCAGCATTTT. Encoded protein: CASSTTLGTGSDQPQHF. The full variable domain, completed using reference TRBV19 and TRBJ1-5, is DGGITQSPKYLFRKEGQNVTLSCEQNLNHDAMYWYRQDPGQGLRLIYYSQIVNDFQKGDIAEGYSVSREKKESFPLTVTSAQKNPTAFYLCASSTTLGTGSDQPQHFGDGTRLSIL.

This sequence joins TRBV6-6 and TRBJ1-5; D possibly corresponds to TRBD1 (6 bases). The V end was cut by 5 bases, the J end by 2 bases, with 16 bases between. The CDR3 length is 16 residues. In germline, CDR1 is MNHNY, CDR2 SVGAGI (reference sequence). CDR3 nucleotide sequence: TGTGCCAGCAGTCGGGACAAGGGAATAGGCAATCAGCCCCAGCATTTT. Encoded protein: CASSRDKGIGNQPQHF.

V is TRBV19 and J is TRBJ2-3; TRBD2 aligns across 13 bases. The ends lost 5 bases at V and 1 base at J; junction bases unmatched: 6. Germline V gene data show CDR1 as LNHDA and CDR2 as SQIVND (reference sequence). The CDR3 length is 17 residues. CDR3 sequence (DNA): TGTGCCAGTAGTCAAACTAGCGGGGGGGTCGGCACAGATACGCAGTATTTT. This sequence encodes CASSQTSGGVGTDTQYF. Supplemented by reference TRBV19 and TRBJ2-3, the full variable domain reads DGGITQSPKYLFRKEGQNVTLSCEQNLNHDAMYWYRQDPGQGLRLIYYSQIVNDFQKGDIAEGYSVSREKKESFPLTVTSAQKNPTAFYLCASSQTSGGVGTDTQYFGPGTRLTVL.

The gene calls are TRBV10-3 and TRBJ2-5, with a possible D match to TRBD2 (7 bases). V was trimmed by 2 bases and J by 5 bases, leaving 15 bases between them. CDR1 is ENHRY and CDR2 is SYGVKD in the germline V gene. The CDR3 totals 15 residues. In DNA, the CDR3 is TGTGCCATCAGTGAGAGAGAGAAGGGGGGGGAGACCCAGTACTTC. Its protein product is CAISEREKGGETQYF.

V gene TRBV9 combines with J gene TRBJ1-2; TRBD1 matches 7 bases. V trimming: 4 bases; J trimming: 1 base; junction bases outside the gene matches: 10. The germline V gene encodes CDR1 SGDLS and CDR2 YYNGEE. The CDR3 covers 16 residues. CDR3 residues: CASSLGGTASNYGYTF. CDR3 in DNA: TGTGCCAGCAGCCTAGGGGGGACAGCGAGTAACTATGGCTACACCTTC.

The chain joins TRBV5-8 to TRBJ2-3; 11 bases are a match to TRBD2. The CDR3 loop spans 15 amino acids. J gave up 5 bases and V 5 bases, and 7 bases lay outside the gene matches. Germline CDR1 is SGHTS and CDR2 is YDEGEE. This chain's CDR3 is CASRLAGALLDTQYF. The DNA of the CDR3 is TGTGCCAGCAGACTAGCGGGGGCCCTTCTAGATACGCAGTATTTT.

V and J are TRBV5-1 and TRBJ2-2, with 11 positions matching TRBD2. The CDR3 contains 16 residues. Unmatched junction bases numbered 7, after V lost 2 bases and J lost 7 bases. Germline assignment: CDR1 SGHRS and CDR2 YFSETQ. CDR3 nucleotides: TGCGCCAGCAGCTTCGGACTAGCGGGTACCGGCGGGGAGCTGTTTTTT. Its translation: CASSFGLAGTGGELFF.

V is TRBV30 and J is TRBJ1-6; 9 bases are a match to TRBD1. V shed 1 base and J 7 bases; nucleotides not matched to a gene: 2. Germline loops: CDR1 GTSNPN, CDR2 SVGIG (reference sequence). The CDR3 is made up of 14 amino acids. CDR3 nucleotides: TGTGCCTGGAGTGGTGGACAGGGGAATTCACCCCTCCACTTT. This encodes CAWSGGQGNSPLHF.

CDR3 sequence: CASSPRRAAGELFF. The CDR3 nucleotides read TGTGCCAGCTCACCCCGCAGGGCGGCCGGGGAGCTGTTTTTT. The rearrangement joins TRBV18 to TRBJ2-2; D is possibly TRBD1 (5 bases). There are 14 residues in the CDR3. V lost 3 bases to trimming and J lost 6 bases, with 11 bases between them. Germline V gives CDR1 KGHSH, CDR2 LQKENI.

The rearrangement links TRBV5-4 to TRBJ2-3; D gene ambiguous. Germline V CDR1 and CDR2: SGHNT, YYREEE (reference sequence). The CDR3 loop spans 14 amino acids. The ends were cut back, 6 bases at V and 0 bases at J, with 11 bases in the middle. CDR3 DNA sequence: TGTGCCAGCACCCTGTCAACTAGCACAGATACGCAGTATTTT. It encodes CASTLSTSTDTQYF.

The CDR3 nucleotides read TGTGCCAGCAGCCTACAGGGGACTCAGCCCCAGCATTTT. Its protein product is CASSLQGTQPQHF. The gene calls are TRBV5-4 and TRBJ1-5; 7 bases fit TRBD1. Unmatched junction bases numbered 4, after V lost 4 bases and J lost 6 bases. The germline V gene encodes CDR1 SGHNT and CDR2 YYREEE (reference sequence). This CDR3 has 13 residues.

The chain has TRBV5-1 and TRBJ1-1; 7 nucleotides agree with TRBD1. This CDR3 has 16 amino acids. After removal of 6 bases from V and 1 base from J, the junction contained 12 bases not matched to a gene. CDR1 SGHRS and CDR2 YFSETQ come from the germline V gene. This CDR3 reads CASTRERQGGNTEAFF. As DNA, the CDR3 is TGCGCCAGCACCCGTGAAAGACAGGGAGGGAACACTGAAGCTTTCTTT.

V is TRBV18 and J is TRBJ1-1; possible D gene TRBD1, 6 bases. The CDR3 has 16 residues. V was shortened by 1 base and J by 0 bases, with 12 bases between the two germline ends. The germline gives CDR1 KGHSH, CDR2 LQKENI. This CDR3 reads CASSPLPQGVNTEAFF. The CDR3 region has the DNA TGTGCCAGCTCACCACTTCCACAGGGTGTGAACACTGAAGCTTTCTTT.

The chain uses TRBV7-8 and TRBJ1-5; D possibly corresponds to TRBD1 (6 bases). Per the germline V gene, CDR1 is SGHVS and CDR2 is FQNEAQ. Between the trimmed V and J ends, which lost 5 bases and 0 bases, there was a span of 11 bases. This CDR3 has 15 amino acids. The CDR3 DNA is TGTGCCAGCAGCCGGGACACCATTAGCAATCAGCCCCAGCATTTT. This sequence encodes CASSRDTISNQPQHF.

The rearrangement joins TRBV12-2 to TRBJ2-7; the DNA was not used to check the table's D call, TRBD1. TRBV12-2 counts as a pseudogene. CDR3 size: 12 residues. CDR3 sequence: CASRLDRDEQYF. The CDR3 DNA reads TGTGCAAGTCGCTTAGACAGGGACGAGCAGTACTTC.

The V gene is TRBV6-6, the J gene TRBJ2-2; D is perhaps TRBD1 (6 bases). V was trimmed by 7 bases and J by 0 bases, leaving 15 bases between them. CDR1 and CDR2 (germline): MNHNY, SVGAGI (reference sequence). The CDR3 is made up of 16 amino acids. CDR3 coding DNA: TGTGCCAGCACCCCACCGAGGGGGTCGAACACCGGGGAGCTGTTTTTT. This gives the protein CASTPPRGSNTGELFF.

This clone was seen only a few times. The CDR3: CASSQEQGARNSPLHF. In DNA, the CDR3 is TGCGCCAGCAGCCAAGAACAGGGGGCGCGGAATTCACCCCTCCACTTT. This sequence joins TRBV4-1 and TRBJ1-6; 9 nucleotides align to TRBD1. The J segment lost 7 bases and the V segment lost 0 bases, leaving 4 bases of the junction unmatched. This CDR3 spans 16 amino acids. Germline V gene lookup returns CDR1 MGHRA and CDR2 YSYEKL.